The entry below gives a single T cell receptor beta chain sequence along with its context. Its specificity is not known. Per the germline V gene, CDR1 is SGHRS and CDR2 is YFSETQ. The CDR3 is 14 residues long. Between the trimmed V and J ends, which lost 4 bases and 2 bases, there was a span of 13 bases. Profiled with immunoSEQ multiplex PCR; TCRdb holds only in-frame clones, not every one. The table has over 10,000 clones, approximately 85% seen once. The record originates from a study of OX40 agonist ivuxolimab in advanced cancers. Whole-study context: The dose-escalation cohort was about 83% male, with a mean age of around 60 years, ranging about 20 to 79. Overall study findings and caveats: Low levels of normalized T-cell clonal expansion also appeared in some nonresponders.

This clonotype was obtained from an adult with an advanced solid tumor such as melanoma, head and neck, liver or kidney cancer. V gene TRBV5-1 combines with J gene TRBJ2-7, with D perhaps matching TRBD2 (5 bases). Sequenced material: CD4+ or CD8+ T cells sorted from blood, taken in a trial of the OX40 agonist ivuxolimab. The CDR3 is CASSLTGMPYEQYF. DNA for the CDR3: TGCGCCAGCAGCCTAACGGGGATGCCCTACGAGCAGTACTTC.